This T cell receptor (beta chain) appears in the sequencing data of a study of blood T cell repertoires in COVID-19. Looking at the study overall: Collection of acute and convalescent COVID-19 samples took place in the United States, Italy and Spain.

Libraries were prepared by immunoSEQ multiplex PCR; TCRdb keeps only in-frame clonotypes and omits some of them. The sample shows about 220,000 clones, approximately 80% of them seen only once. Germline V gene sequence: CDR1 SNHLY, CDR2 FYNNEI. Trimming left V 6 bases short and J 2 bases short, with 16 bases between. The CDR3 spans 15 residues. The sequence came from a human donor in a cohort sampled during active COVID-19. Input material: peripheral blood. The V call is TRBV2, the J call TRBJ2-5; a possible D gene is TRBD1 (5 bases). CDR3 protein: CASSVRATEQETQYF. In DNA form, the CDR3 reads TGTGCCAGCAGCGTCAGGGCGACTGAGCAAGAGACCCAGTACTTC. The full variable domain, completed using reference TRBV2 and TRBJ2-5, is EPEVTQTPSHQVTQMGQEVILRCVPISNHLYFYWYRQILGQKVEFLVSFYNNEISEKSEIFDDQFSVERPDGSNFTLKIRSTKLEDSAMYFCASSVRATEQETQYFGPGTRLLVL.